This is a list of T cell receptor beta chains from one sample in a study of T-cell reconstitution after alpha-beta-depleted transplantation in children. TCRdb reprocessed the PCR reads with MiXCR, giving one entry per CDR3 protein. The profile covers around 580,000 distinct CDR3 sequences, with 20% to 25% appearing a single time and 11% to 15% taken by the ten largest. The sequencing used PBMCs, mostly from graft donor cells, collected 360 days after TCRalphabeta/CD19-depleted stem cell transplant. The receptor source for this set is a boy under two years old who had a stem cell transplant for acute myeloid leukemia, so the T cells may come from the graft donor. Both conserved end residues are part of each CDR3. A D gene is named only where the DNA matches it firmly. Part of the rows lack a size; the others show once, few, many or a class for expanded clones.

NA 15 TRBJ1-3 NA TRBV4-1 TGCGCCAGCAGCCAAGACAGGGGTACTGGAAACACCATATATTTT CASSQDRGTGNTIYF
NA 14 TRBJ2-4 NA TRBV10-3 TGTGCCATCGGTTCCACCGAGGGGAGAAACATTCAGTACTTC CAIGSTEGRNIQYF
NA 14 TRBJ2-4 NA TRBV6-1 TGTGCCAGCAGGCGAGGGGAAGCCAAAAACATTCAGTACTTC CASRRGEAKNIQYF
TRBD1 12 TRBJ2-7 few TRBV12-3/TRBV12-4 TGTGCCAGCAGTACACAGGGGGACGAGCAGTACTTC CASSTQGDEQYF
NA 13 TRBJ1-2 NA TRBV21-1 TGTGCCAGCACCATACGGGCTAGGTCTGGCTACACCTTC CASTIRARSGYTF
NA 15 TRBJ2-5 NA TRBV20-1 TGCAGTGCTAGAGATGACAGGTCCTACCAAGAGACCCAGTACTTC CSARDDRSYQETQYF
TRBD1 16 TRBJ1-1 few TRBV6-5 TGTGCCAGCAGTTACTCCCACAGGGGGCAGGACACTGAAGCTTTCTTT CASSYSHRGQDTEAFF
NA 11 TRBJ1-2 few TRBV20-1 TGCAGTGCTAGGCCTGGCTATGGCTACACCTTC CSARPGYGYTF
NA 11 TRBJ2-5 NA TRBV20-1 TGCACTCTGGGGGTTGGTGAGACCCAGTACTTC CTLGVGETQYF
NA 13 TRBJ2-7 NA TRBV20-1 TGCAGTGCCACCCCGGAAACCGCCTACGAGCAGTACTTC CSATPETAYEQYF
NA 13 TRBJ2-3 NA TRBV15 TGTGCCACCAGCAGAGATCTTGAGCAGTCGCAGTATTTT CATSRDLEQSQYF
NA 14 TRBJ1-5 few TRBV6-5 TGTGCCAGCAGTTCCGGACCGGGTGGTCAGCCCCAGCATTTT CASSSGPGGQPQHF
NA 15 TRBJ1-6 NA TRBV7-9 TGTGCCAGCAGCTCTCGCGGACAGCCCAATTCACCCCTCCACTTT CASSSRGQPNSPLHF
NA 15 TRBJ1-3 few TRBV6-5 TGTGCCAGCAGTTCCGCGGGGGGCCCCCGGGTCGCCATATATTTT CASSSAGGPRVAIYF
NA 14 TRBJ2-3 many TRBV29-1 TGCAGCGTCCTTGGGCGGTTTAGCACAGATACGCAGTATTTT CSVLGRFSTDTQYF
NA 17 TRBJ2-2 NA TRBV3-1 TGTGCCAGCAGCCATGGCAGTTGGGGTCCGAACACCGGGGAGCTGTTTTTT CASSHGSWGPNTGELFF
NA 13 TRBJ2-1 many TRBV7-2 TGTGCCAGCAGTTTGCTCGGGTACAATGAGCAGTTCTTC CASSLLGYNEQFF
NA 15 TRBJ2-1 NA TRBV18 TGTGCCAGCTCACCGCCAACGTCCCGTTACAATGAGCAGTTCTTC CASSPPTSRYNEQFF
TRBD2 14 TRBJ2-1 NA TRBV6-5 TGTGCCAGCATTAGTAGCGGGGGGTCTGGTGAGCAGTTCTTC CASISSGGSGEQFF
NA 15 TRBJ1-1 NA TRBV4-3 TGCGCCAGCAGCCAAGACGGGGATTTTAACACTGAAGCTTTCTTT CASSQDGDFNTEAFF
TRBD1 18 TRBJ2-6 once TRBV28 TGTGCCAGCAGTTCGTCAGGACAGGTGGTCTCTGGGGCCAACGTCCTGACTTTC CASSSSGQVVSGANVLTF
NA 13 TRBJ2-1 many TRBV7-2 TGTGCCAGCAGCTTAGGACTATCCGATGAGCAGTTCTTC CASSLGLSDEQFF
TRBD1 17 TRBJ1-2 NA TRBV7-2 TGTGCCAGCAGCCGTGTAGGACAGGGAATCACCTACTATGGCTACACCTTC CASSRVGQGITYYGYTF
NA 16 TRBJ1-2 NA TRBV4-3 TGCGCCAGCAGCCAGACCACGTCCGGGACTAACTATGGCTACACCTTC CASSQTTSGTNYGYTF
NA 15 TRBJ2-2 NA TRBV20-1 TGCAGTGTGCGTGCACGGCCTGGGAGCACCGGGGAGCTGTTTTTT CSVRARPGSTGELFF
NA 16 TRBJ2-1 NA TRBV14 TGTGCCAGCAGCCAGCGGGGCGCCCCAAGGTACAATGAGCAGTTCTTC CASSQRGAPRYNEQFF
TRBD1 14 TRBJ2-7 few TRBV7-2 TGTGCCAGCAGCTTAGCGCGCAGGGGGAGTGAGCAGTACTTC CASSLARRGSEQYF
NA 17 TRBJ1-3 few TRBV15 TGTGCCACCAGCAGAGATCTAGGGAAGATGTATGGAAACACCATATATTTT CATSRDLGKMYGNTIYF
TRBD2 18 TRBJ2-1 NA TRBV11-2 TGTGCCAGCAGCGCGGGACTAGCGGTGGCGGTACTCAACAATGAGCAGTTCTTC CASSAGLAVAVLNNEQFF
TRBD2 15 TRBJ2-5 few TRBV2 TGTGCCAGCAGCACGCTAGCGGTGGCTGGGGAGACCCAGTACTTC CASSTLAVAGETQYF
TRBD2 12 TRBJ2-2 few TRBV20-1 TGCAGTGCCAGCGGGAACACCGGGGAGCTGCTTTTT CSASGNTGELLF
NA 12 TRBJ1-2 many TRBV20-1 TGCAGTGCTTCCGGGATAAACTATGGCTACACCTTC CSASGINYGYTF
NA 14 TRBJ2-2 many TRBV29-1 TGCAGCGTTGAAGGGGGATTGGACACCGGGGAGCTGTTTTTT CSVEGGLDTGELFF
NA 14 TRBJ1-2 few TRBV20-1 TGCAGTGCTAGCGGTTCCCGGGGAGGTTATGGCTACACCTTC CSASGSRGGYGYTF
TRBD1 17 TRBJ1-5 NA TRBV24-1 TGTGCCACCAGTGATGAGAGAGGACAGGGTTCGGATCAGCCCCAGCATTTT CATSDERGQGSDQPQHF
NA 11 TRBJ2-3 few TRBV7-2 TGTGCCAGCATTTACACAGATACGCAGTATTTT CASIYTDTQYF
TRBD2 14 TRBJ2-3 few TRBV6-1 TGTGCCAGCAGGACCCTTGGGAGGGCGGATACGCAGTATTTT CASRTLGRADTQYF
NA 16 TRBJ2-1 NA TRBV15 TGTGCCACCAGCAACCCCTCAGCCGGGGGCAACAATGAGCAGTTCTTC CATSNPSAGGNNEQFF
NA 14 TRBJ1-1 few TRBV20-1 TGCAGTGCTAGAGCCATCCTTCGAAACACTGAAGCTTTCTTT CSARAILRNTEAFF
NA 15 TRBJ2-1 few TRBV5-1 TGCGCCAGCAGCTTGGAAAGTTGGGGGAACAATGAGCAGTTCTTC CASSLESWGNNEQFF
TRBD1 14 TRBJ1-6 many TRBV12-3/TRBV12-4 TGTGCCAGCAGTCGGGACAGGGCTAATTCACCCCTCCACTTT CASSRDRANSPLHF
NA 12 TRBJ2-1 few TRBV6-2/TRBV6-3 TGTGCCAGCAGCACGGGGGTCAATGAGCAGTTCTTC CASSTGVNEQFF
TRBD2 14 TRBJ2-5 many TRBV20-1 TGCAGTGCTAGAATAGCGGGGCGATCTGAGACCCAGTACTTC CSARIAGRSETQYF
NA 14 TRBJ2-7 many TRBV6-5 TGTGCCAGCAAGTTTCTAGGAGGGTCCTACGAGCAGTACTTC CASKFLGGSYEQYF
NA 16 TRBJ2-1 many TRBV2 TGTGCCAGCAGTGGGGATACGGGAGAAAATTACAATGAGCAGTTCTTC CASSGDTGENYNEQFF
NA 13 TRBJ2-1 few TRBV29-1 TGCAGCGTTGGGAGGGTCTCCTACAATGAGCAGTTCTTC CSVGRVSYNEQFF